This T cell receptor (beta chain) is drawn from a study of blood T cell repertoires in COVID-19. Study-wide context: The United States, Italy and Spain provided the acute and convalescent COVID-19 samples. Sources were T cells, B-cell-depleted T cells, or PBMCs; the material itself was cDNA or gDNA.

Study processing details: Quantification of nucleated cells was approximated via reference gene primer amplification. Produced via immunoSEQ multiplex PCR; TCRdb's table is partial and in-frame only. Clonal size and the V and J genes are those of that table, whereas D and trimming came from the DNA. The table records some 83,000 clones, 65% to 85% of them present only once. The length of the CDR3 is 14 residues. The sequence was collected from a man aged 55-75 years with active or convalescent COVID-19. The rearrangement uses TRBV21-1 and TRBJ1-1; the table's D call TRBD1 went unverified against the DNA. TRBV21-1 represents a pseudogene. Sequencing used peripheral blood. CDR3 nucleotide sequence: TGTGCCAGCAGCAACTGGGGCCTCAGCCCTGAAGCTTTCTTT. It encodes CASSNWGLSPEAFF.